This T cell receptor (beta chain) was documented in a study of T-cell memory formation after mild COVID-19. Study at large: Among the donors, TCR clusters were largely specific to each donor. Overall study findings and caveats: Mainly CM and EM harbored the contracting CD4+ clones; mainly EMRA harbored the CD8+ ones.

Germline V lookup: CDR1 MNHEY, CDR2 SMNVEV (reference sequence). The CDR3 spans 16 residues. Trimming took off 6 bases at V and 7 bases at J, with 24 bases between the two ends. TCRdb reanalysed the 5' RACE reads using MiXCR and keeps one entry per CDR3 protein. The sample has nearly 200,000 distinct CDR3 sequences, about 16% seen once. On this clonotype: As yet, its antigen is unknown.

The sample consisted of PBMCs or a T cell subset sorted from them (not recorded which). The rearrangement uses TRBV27 and TRBJ1-2; no clear D gene. This receptor was obtained from an adult woman who had mild COVID-19 (a few samples of this study predate the infection). Cell type and time point are not known. The CDR3 DNA sequence: TGTGCCAGCAGGTCTAACCTCCAGGTGGCGTCGGGTGGCTACACCTTC. As protein: CASRSNLQVASGGYTF.